The 14 T cell receptor beta chains below all came from one sample that was sequenced in a study of T cell repertoires in cytomegalovirus infection. TCRdb called the reads again in MiXCR, with one record for every CDR3 protein. The sample lists 370,000 or so distinct CDR3 sequences, roughly 34% seen once, with roughly 14% in the top ten. Their antigens are not known. This specimen was cultured PBMCs, taken from culture after CMV antigen stimulation. These receptors all come from a human donor in good health (CMV status not recorded). Some clones in this sample may be carry-over from other donors' samples.

The sample holds a few counts of this clonotype. The gene calls are TRBV24-1 and TRBJ2-1; the D gene is possibly TRBD1 (6 bases). The V end was cut by 9 bases, the J end by 8 bases, with 13 bases between. Germline V gene lookup returns CDR1 KGHDR and CDR2 SFDVKD. This CDR3 has 12 amino acids. CDR3 bases: TGTGCCACCGAGCTCAGGGGCCATGAGCAGTTCTTC. Protein product: CATELRGHEQFF.

This clonotype occurred many times. The chain uses TRBV12-3 or TRBV12-4 and TRBJ1-5, with D perhaps matching TRBD1 (6 bases). The ends were cut back, 7 bases at V and 1 base at J, with 14 bases in the middle. There are 15 residues in the CDR3. The CDR3 is CASTPDSWSNQPQHF. The CDR3 nucleotides are TGTGCCAGCACCCCGGACAGTTGGAGCAATCAGCCCCAGCATTTT.

The chain couples TRBV20-1 to TRBJ2-1, with D maybe TRBD2 (5 bases). This CDR3 has 15 residues. V lost 3 bases to trimming and J lost 7 bases, with 19 bases between them. Looked up from germline, CDR1 is DFQATT and CDR2 is SNEGSKA (reference sequence). The chain's CDR3 is CSASVLEGVENEQFF. Here the CDR3 DNA reads TGCAGTGCTAGTGTTCTAGAGGGAGTTGAGAATGAGCAGTTCTTC.

This clonotype occurred a few times. This chain joins TRBV20-1 and TRBJ1-5; perhaps TRBD1 as D (6 bases). Germline lookup yields CDR1 DFQATT and CDR2 SNEGSKA (reference sequence). Deletions cut 0 bases from V and 4 bases from J, with 22 bases between. This CDR3 has 18 residues. The CDR3 region is CSARDPLQGRVGNQPQHF. The CDR3 DNA reads as TGCAGTGCTAGAGATCCCTTACAGGGAAGAGTAGGTAATCAGCCCCAGCATTTT.

The V call is TRBV19, the J call TRBJ2-3; TRBD1 aligns across 10 bases. This CDR3 is built from 13 residues. Germline trimming cut 6 bases from V and 3 bases from J; bases unmatched to any gene: 0. Germline assignment: CDR1 LNHDA and CDR2 SQIVND (reference sequence). The CDR3 DNA sequence: TGTGCCAGTAGGGGACAGGGGACAGATACGCAGTATTTT. Its translation is CASRGQGTDTQYF.

This clonotype was seen only a few times. The chain combines TRBV27 with TRBJ2-1, with a possible D match to TRBD2 (6 bases). The CDR3 is 13 residues long. The V gene's germline CDR1 is MNHEY and CDR2 SMNVEV (reference sequence). Trimming removed 8 bases at V and 5 bases at J, with 13 bases between. In DNA, the CDR3 is TGTGCCAGCTCCGGGACTCAGAACAATGAGCAGTTCTTC. Translation gives CASSGTQNNEQFF.

In nucleotides, the CDR3 is TGTGCCAGCAGCGTGCCATGGCGGGAGTACCAAGAGACCCAGTACTTC. Protein sequence: CASSVPWREYQETQYF. V is TRBV7-2 and J is TRBJ2-5; 7 bases map to TRBD2. The CDR3 runs 16 residues. V shed 5 bases and J 0 bases; nucleotides not matched to a gene: 9. CDR1 and CDR2 from the germline V gene are SGHTA and FQGNSA.

This clonotype occurred a few times. The rearrangement joins TRBV19 to TRBJ2-1, with a weak D call TRBD1 (6 bases). Germline CDR1 reads LNHDA; CDR2 reads SQIVND (reference sequence). The CDR3 is 14 residues long. V shed 3 bases and J shed 4 bases, with 10 bases lying between them. The CDR3 DNA sequence: TGTGCCAGTAGTATGTGGGGACAATACAATGAGCAGTTCTTC. Translating gives CASSMWGQYNEQFF.

The chain combines TRBV19 with TRBJ2-3, with D unresolved. Looked up from germline, CDR1 is LNHDA and CDR2 is SQIVND (reference sequence). The CDR3 extends over 14 amino acids. V was clipped by 3 bases and J by 5 bases, with 12 bases between them. CDR3 nucleotides: TGTGCCAGTAGTATGGTGGATCGGAAAGATACGCAGTATTTT. It encodes CASSMVDRKDTQYF.

The table lists this clonotype with many counts. The rearrangement uses TRBV7-2 and TRBJ2-1; 10 nucleotides align to TRBD2. V shed 6 bases, J shed 7 bases, and the junction held 9 bases outside the gene matches. CDR1 is SGHTA, CDR2 FQGNSA, per germline. CDR3 length equals 15 residues. This chain's CDR3 is CASRLAASGSNEQFF. CDR3 DNA: TGTGCCAGCAGATTGGCTGCTAGCGGGAGTAATGAGCAGTTCTTC. The full variable domain, with the rest looked up from reference TRBV7-2 and TRBJ2-1, is GAGVSQSPSNKVTEKGKDVELRCDPISGHTALYWYRQSLGQGLEFLIYFQGNSAPDKSGLPSDRFSAERTGGSVSTLTIQRTQQEDSAVYLCASRLAASGSNEQFFGPGTRLTVL.

This clonotype was counted a single time. The chain joins TRBV4-2 to TRBJ2-7; the D gene is possibly TRBD2 (6 bases). Germline values: CDR1 LGHNA, CDR2 YNFKEQ. Trimming took off 4 bases at V and 1 base at J, with 14 bases between the two ends. The CDR3 has 15 residues. CDR3 sequence (DNA): TGTGCCAGCAGCCCTGGGACTGAACAATCCTACGAGCAGTACTTC. Amino acids: CASSPGTEQSYEQYF.

The DNA of the CDR3 is TGTGCCTGGAGTTTCGGGGGAAACACTGAAGCTTTCTTT. Residues: CAWSFGGNTEAFF. The V gene is TRBV30, the J gene TRBJ1-1; TRBD1 might be the D (5 bases). Germline V gene sequence: CDR1 GTSNPN, CDR2 SVGIG (reference sequence). The CDR3 runs 13 residues. Trimming pared 2 bases from V and 2 bases from J, leaving 9 bases between.

The chain has TRBV7-8 and TRBJ2-6; TRBD1 aligns across 10 bases. The V and J ends lost 2 bases and 1 base, in that order; junction bases with no gene match: 8. Germline V gene lookup returns CDR1 SGHVS and CDR2 FQNEAQ. There are 19 residues in the CDR3. In DNA, the CDR3 is TGTGCCAGCAGCTTACCCCGGGACAGGGGACTTTCTGGGGCCAACGTCCTGACTTTC. Protein: CASSLPRDRGLSGANVLTF. Supplemented by reference TRBV7-8 and TRBJ2-6, the full variable domain reads GAGVSQSPRYKVAKRGQDVALRCDPISGHVSLFWYQQALGQGPEFLTYFQNEAQLDKSGLPSDRFFAERPEGSVSTLKIQRTQQEDSAVYLCASSLPRDRGLSGANVLTFGAGSRLTVL.

The V and J genes are TRBV2 and TRBJ2-1, with D possibly being TRBD2 (6 bases). Trimming removed 5 bases at V and 0 bases at J, with 20 bases between. The CDR3 runs to 18 residues. The germline V gene encodes CDR1 SNHLY and CDR2 FYNNEI. This CDR3 reads CASSPTPGLDYSYNEQFF. The CDR3 bases are TGTGCCAGCAGTCCTACTCCGGGACTCGATTACTCCTACAATGAGCAGTTCTTC.